Listed here is a single T cell receptor beta chain. Its antigen is not identified. CD45RO negativity and positive selection for CCR7 defined naive CD8 cells, a population that excluded terminally differentiated effector memory CD45RA+ cells. Template for every sorted-subset replicate PCR totaled 200 to 250 ng DNA, roughly 30,000 T cell genomes. Produced via immunoSEQ multiplex PCR; TCRdb's table is partial and in-frame only. The table shows about 2,100,000 clones, with approximately 94% occurring only once. The sample comes from a study of shared clonotypes between healthy human individuals. Study observations and caveats: With few donors, the genetic and exposure-history diversity represented was limited. Lower generation probabilities were found for non-shared clonotypes than for those shared by all four donors. Clonotype sharing among donors was expected to depend on sequencing depth.

V lost 3 bases and J 5 bases, leaving 23 bases between the germline ends. CDR1 and CDR2 (germline): SNHLY, FYNNEI. The CDR3 consists of 18 residues. The TCR originated in a man aged 18 to 29 in good health. Some clones in this sample may be carry-over from other donors' samples. The chain carries TRBV2 and TRBJ2-1; D might be TRBD1 or TRBD2, each matching 6 bases. Sequencing was performed on naive CD8+ T cells from PBMCs. The CDR3 DNA reads as TGTGCCAGCAGTGATGCAGGGGAGGTGGCAGAAAGAAACAATGAGCAGTTCTTC. Translated, it gives CASSDAGEVAERNNEQFF.